A single sample gave rise to the 21 T cell receptor beta chains below, sequenced in a study of T cells in Graves' hyperthyroidism and ophthalmopathy. The CDR3 regions of TCR beta were amplified from RNA transcripts. Carried out on the TCR CDR3, a first-round RT-PCR used the HTBI primer set. TCRdb processed the multiplex PCR reads anew with MiXCR; each CDR3 protein has one entry. The data contain more than 650,000 distinct CDR3 sequences, 11% to 15% of them singletons. The sequenced material came from blood. These receptors were taken from a woman between 18 and 29 years old with Graves' hyperthyroidism.

This clonotype showed up just a few times. The rearrangement links TRBV11-2 to TRBJ1-2; 9 bases match TRBD1. V was clipped by 4 bases and J by 8 bases; unmatched bases: 20. Germline V gene data show CDR1 as SGHAT and CDR2 as FQNNGV. The CDR3 contains 18 residues. The CDR3 nucleotides are TGTGCCAGCAGCTCGGGGAGGTTAAAACAGGGGGCGCGAGGAGGCTACACCTTC. This encodes CASSSGRLKQGARGGYTF.

This clonotype was observed a handful of times. The chain couples TRBV27 to TRBJ1-2; perhaps TRBD1 as D (6 bases). CDR1 is MNHEY, CDR2 SMNVEV, per germline (reference sequence). The germline V and J ends were trimmed by 5 bases and 3 bases, with 19 bases remaining between them. The CDR3 extends over 16 amino acids. CDR3 DNA sequence: TGTGCCAGCAGTGCCTATTACAGGGAAGGGGACTATGGCTACACCTTC. Translated: CASSAYYREGDYGYTF.

This clonotype was counted at least ten times. This rearrangement joins TRBV12-3 or TRBV12-4 to TRBJ2-1; TRBD2 matches 11 bases. CDR3 length equals 16 residues. The trim removed 3 bases at V and 8 bases at J, leaving 9 bases unmatched. The CDR3 region has the DNA TGTGCCAGCAGTTTCCCGACTAGCGGGAAGCTCTATGAGCAGTTCTTC. Residues: CASSFPTSGKLYEQFF.

This clonotype was seen a handful of times. V gene TRBV13 combines with J gene TRBJ2-2; TRBD2 matches 14 bases. The V gene end was trimmed by 2 bases and the J gene end by 1 base; junction bases not matched to a gene: 6. This CDR3 is built from 19 residues. The germline gives CDR1 PRHDT, CDR2 FYEKMQ (reference sequence). The CDR3 reads CASSLRTSGRHRNTGELFF. In DNA form, the CDR3 reads TGTGCCAGCAGCTTAAGGACTAGCGGGAGGCATCGGAACACCGGGGAGCTGTTTTTT.

The CDR3 sequence is CASSDSTGTLSTDTQYF. The DNA for the CDR3 is TGTGCCAGCAGTGATTCTACCGGGACGCTAAGCACAGATACGCAGTATTTT. The chain links TRBV25-1 to TRBJ2-3, with D possibly called TRBD1 or TRBD2 (5 bases each). The V end was cut by 3 bases, the J end by 0 bases, with 16 bases between. CDR1 is MGHDK and CDR2 is SYGVNS in the germline V gene. CDR3 size: 17 residues.

The CDR3: CASSSFVNQPQHF. DNA of the CDR3: TGTGCCAGCAGCAGCTTCGTCAATCAGCCCCAGCATTTT. The chain is built from TRBV27 and TRBJ1-5, with no clear D. The CDR3 covers 13 residues. The V gene's germline CDR1 is MNHEY and CDR2 SMNVEV (reference sequence). The V end lost 6 bases, the J end lost 3 bases, and 9 bases lay between the germline ends.

In this sample, this clonotype turned up a few times. The gene calls are TRBV30 and TRBJ2-5; D possibly corresponds to TRBD2 (7 bases). V dropped 1 base and J dropped 2 bases, with 20 bases sitting between them. Germline CDR1 and CDR2: GTSNPN and SVGIG (reference sequence). CDR3 length equals 17 residues. The CDR3 region is CAWSANFLGGDQETQYF. The CDR3 region has the DNA TGTGCCTGGAGTGCCAACTTCTTAGGGGGGGATCAAGAGACCCAGTACTTC.

This clonotype came up many times. The V and J genes are TRBV4-3 and TRBJ2-1; D possibly corresponds to TRBD1 (6 bases). Trimming pared 3 bases from V and 8 bases from J, leaving 20 bases between. Germline CDR1 and CDR2: LGHNA and YSLEER. The CDR3 loop spans 16 amino acids. The CDR3 nucleotides are TGCGCCAGCAGCCAGTTCTGGGCCGGTGGGGGCGATGAGCAGTTCTTC. Translation gives CASSQFWAGGGDEQFF.

This clonotype has a count of ten or more. The chain links TRBV2 to TRBJ2-1; D not certain. Germline V CDR1 and CDR2: SNHLY, FYNNEI. The V end lost 3 bases, the J end lost 0 bases, and 9 bases lay between the germline ends. The CDR3 totals 15 residues. The CDR3 DNA is TGTGCCAGCAGTGACGACGGGCTCTCCTACAATGAGCAGTTCTTC. It is translated as CASSDDGLSYNEQFF.

This clonotype occurred a few times. This CDR3 is CASGSEAWTPNNEQFF. The CDR3 DNA reads TGTGCTAGTGGTTCAGAGGCGTGGACACCCAACAATGAGCAGTTCTTC. The J gene is TRBJ2-1, the V gene TRBV12-5, with a tentative D call TRBD1 (5 bases). Germline CDR1 LGHNT, CDR2 FRNRAP. V dropped 4 bases and J dropped 5 bases, with 18 bases sitting between them. CDR3 length: 16 amino acids.

The chain combines TRBV7-9 with TRBJ1-1; 8 positions match TRBD1. The germline gives CDR1 SEHNR, CDR2 FQNEAQ (reference sequence). V lost 3 bases and J lost 2; bases outside the gene matches: 5. This CDR3 spans 15 amino acids. CDR3 bases: TGTGCCAGCAGCTTTCGACAGGGGTACAACACTGAAGCTTTCTTT. It is translated as CASSFRQGYNTEAFF.

V usage is TRBV19 and J usage is TRBJ2-5; 13 bases are shared with TRBD2. This CDR3 is 16 amino acids long. V dropped 3 bases and J dropped 4; count of bases not matched to a gene: 5. Germline V CDR1 and CDR2: LNHDA, SQIVND (reference sequence). The CDR3 here is CASSIGLAGVLETQYF. In nucleotides, the CDR3 is TGTGCCAGTAGTATCGGACTAGCGGGAGTTCTAGAGACCCAGTACTTC. The full variable domain, completed using reference TRBV19 and TRBJ2-5, is DGGITQSPKYLFRKEGQNVTLSCEQNLNHDAMYWYRQDPGQGLRLIYYSQIVNDFQKGDIAEGYSVSREKKESFPLTVTSAQKNPTAFYLCASSIGLAGVLETQYFGPGTRLLVL.

This clonotype came up many times. The chain joins TRBV11-2 to TRBJ2-1, with 9 positions matching TRBD2. The CDR3 has 17 residues. Germline CDR1 and CDR2: SGHAT and FQNNGV. The J segment lost 10 bases and the V segment lost 1 base, leaving 14 bases of the junction unmatched. The CDR3 nucleotides are TGTGCCAGCAGCTTAGCCGAGAGTAGGGGCGGGAGGGCCGAGCAGTTCTTC. Protein sequence: CASSLAESRGGRAEQFF.

In this sample, this clonotype turned up a few times. This may be a read error: a much more frequent sequence differs by one nucleotide. The chain has TRBV2 and TRBJ2-7; tentative D call: TRBD2 (5 bases). From germline, CDR1 is SNHLY and CDR2 FYNNEI. The length of the CDR3 is 15 residues. DNA of the CDR3: TGTGCCGGCAGCGTGGACTCGGCTCCTTTCTACGAGCAGTACTTC. It codes for CAGSVDSAPFYEQYF.

This chain joins TRBV2 and TRBJ2-4; D not resolved. This CDR3 is built from 14 residues. V was cut by 4 bases and J by 4 bases, with 11 bases left in between. Germline V gene sequence: CDR1 SNHLY, CDR2 FYNNEI. The CDR3 DNA reads as TGTGCCAGCAGTGCTACAAGGCTGAAAAACATTCAGTACTTC. Protein: CASSATRLKNIQYF.

This clonotype showed up just once. The chain joins TRBV6-1 to TRBJ2-1; 11 bases are shared with TRBD2. The V gene end was trimmed by 1 base and the J gene end by 7 bases; junction bases not matched to a gene: 6. Germline V gene lookup returns CDR1 MNHNS and CDR2 SASEGT. The CDR3 is made up of 16 amino acids. The CDR3 DNA reads as TGTGCCAGCAGTGAAGGAGGTAGCGGGAGGGGGAATGAGCAGTTCTTC. Translating it yields CASSEGGSGRGNEQFF.

In this sample, this clonotype turned up many times. CDR3 loop: CASSHFNEQFF. The CDR3 DNA is TGTGCCAGCAGCCACTTCAATGAGCAGTTCTTC. This chain links TRBV3-1 with TRBJ2-1, with D unclear. The V end was cut by 3 bases, the J end by 6 bases, with 3 bases between. From germline, CDR1 is LGHDT and CDR2 YNNKEL (reference sequence). This CDR3 spans 11 amino acids.

The table lists this clonotype with a few counts. The genes are TRBV9 and TRBJ2-7, with D possibly being TRBD2 (6 bases). The germline V and J ends were trimmed by 4 bases and 0 bases, with 14 bases remaining between them. The CDR3 runs 15 residues. CDR1 SGDLS and CDR2 YYNGEE come from the germline V gene. The CDR3 protein is CASSSPDGSSYEQYF. CDR3 DNA: TGTGCCAGCAGCTCCCCGGACGGGAGCTCCTACGAGCAGTACTTC.

Many counts were recorded for this clonotype. The gene calls are TRBV3-1 and TRBJ2-3, with 7 nucleotides matching TRBD2. This CDR3 spans 17 amino acids. The trim removed 1 base at V and 8 bases at J, leaving 15 bases unmatched. Germline lookup yields CDR1 LGHDT and CDR2 YNNKEL (reference sequence). The CDR3 loop reads CASSQGLAALLRGTQYF. The CDR3 coding sequence is TGTGCCAGCAGCCAAGGTCTAGCGGCCCTCCTGAGGGGTACGCAGTATTTT.

The CDR3 loop reads CASSLGFDRAYEQYF. The CDR3 coding sequence is TGTGCCAGCAGTTTAGGCTTCGACAGGGCCTACGAGCAGTACTTC. J is TRBJ2-7 and V is TRBV28, with 7 bases aligning to TRBD1. CDR1 is MDHEN, CDR2 SYDVKM, per germline. V was clipped by 2 bases and J by 2 bases; unmatched bases: 6. CDR3 length equals 15 residues.

This clonotype showed up many times. The chain is built from TRBV6-2 or TRBV6-3 and TRBJ2-2; possibly TRBD2 for D (5 bases). CDR3 size: 15 residues. CDR1 and CDR2 from the germline V gene are MNHEY and SVGEGT. V lost 2 bases and J lost 3, with 10 bases in between. For the CDR3, the DNA is TGTGCCAGCAGTTACCCGGACTTCTACACCGGGGAGCTGTTTTTT. Its protein is CASSYPDFYTGELFF.